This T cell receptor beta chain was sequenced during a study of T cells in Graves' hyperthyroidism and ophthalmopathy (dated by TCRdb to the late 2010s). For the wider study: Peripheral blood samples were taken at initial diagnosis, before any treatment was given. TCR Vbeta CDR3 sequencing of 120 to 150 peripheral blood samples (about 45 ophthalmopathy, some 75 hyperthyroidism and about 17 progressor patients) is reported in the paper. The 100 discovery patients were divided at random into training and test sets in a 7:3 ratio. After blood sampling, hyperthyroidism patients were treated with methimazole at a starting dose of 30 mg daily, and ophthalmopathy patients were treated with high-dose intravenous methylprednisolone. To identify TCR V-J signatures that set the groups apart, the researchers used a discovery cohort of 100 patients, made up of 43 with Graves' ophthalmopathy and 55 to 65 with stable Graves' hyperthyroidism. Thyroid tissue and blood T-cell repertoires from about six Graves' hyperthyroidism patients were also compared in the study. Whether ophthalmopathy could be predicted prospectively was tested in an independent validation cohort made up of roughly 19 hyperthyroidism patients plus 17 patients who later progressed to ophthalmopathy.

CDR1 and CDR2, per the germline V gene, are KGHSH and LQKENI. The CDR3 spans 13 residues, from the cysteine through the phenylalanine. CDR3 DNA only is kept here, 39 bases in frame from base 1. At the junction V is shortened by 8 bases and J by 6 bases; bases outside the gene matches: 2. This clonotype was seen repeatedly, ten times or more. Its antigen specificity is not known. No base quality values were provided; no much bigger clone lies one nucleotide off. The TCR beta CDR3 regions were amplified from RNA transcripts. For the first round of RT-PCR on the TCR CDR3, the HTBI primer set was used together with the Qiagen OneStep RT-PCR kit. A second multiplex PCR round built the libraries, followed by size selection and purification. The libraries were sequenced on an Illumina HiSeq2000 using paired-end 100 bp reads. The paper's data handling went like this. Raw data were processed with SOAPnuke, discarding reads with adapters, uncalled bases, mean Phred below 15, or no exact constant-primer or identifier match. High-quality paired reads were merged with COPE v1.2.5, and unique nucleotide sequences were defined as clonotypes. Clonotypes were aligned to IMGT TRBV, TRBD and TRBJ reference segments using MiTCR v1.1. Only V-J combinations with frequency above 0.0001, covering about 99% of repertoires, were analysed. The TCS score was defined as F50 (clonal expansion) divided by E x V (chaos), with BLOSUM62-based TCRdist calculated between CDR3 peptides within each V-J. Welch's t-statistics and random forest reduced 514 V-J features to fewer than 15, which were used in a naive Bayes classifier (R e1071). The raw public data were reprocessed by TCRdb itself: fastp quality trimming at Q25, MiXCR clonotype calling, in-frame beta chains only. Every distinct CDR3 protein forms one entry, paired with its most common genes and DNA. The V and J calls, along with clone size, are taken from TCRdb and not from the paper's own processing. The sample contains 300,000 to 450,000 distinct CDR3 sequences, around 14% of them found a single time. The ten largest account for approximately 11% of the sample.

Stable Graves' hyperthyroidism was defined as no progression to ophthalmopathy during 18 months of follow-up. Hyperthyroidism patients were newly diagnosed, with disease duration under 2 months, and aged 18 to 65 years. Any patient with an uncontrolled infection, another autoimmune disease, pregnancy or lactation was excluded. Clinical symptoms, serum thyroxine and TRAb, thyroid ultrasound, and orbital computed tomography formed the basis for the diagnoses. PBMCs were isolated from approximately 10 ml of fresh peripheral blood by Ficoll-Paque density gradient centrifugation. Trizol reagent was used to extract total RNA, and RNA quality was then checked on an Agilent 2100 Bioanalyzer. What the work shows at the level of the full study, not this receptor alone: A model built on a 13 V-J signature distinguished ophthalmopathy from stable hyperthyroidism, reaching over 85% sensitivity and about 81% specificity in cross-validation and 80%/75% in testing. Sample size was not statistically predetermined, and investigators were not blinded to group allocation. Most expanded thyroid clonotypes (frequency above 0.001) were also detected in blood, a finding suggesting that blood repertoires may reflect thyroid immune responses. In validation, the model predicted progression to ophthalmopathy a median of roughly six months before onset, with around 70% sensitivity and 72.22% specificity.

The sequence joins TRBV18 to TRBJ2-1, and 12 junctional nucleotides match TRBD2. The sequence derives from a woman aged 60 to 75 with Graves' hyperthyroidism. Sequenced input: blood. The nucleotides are TGTGCCAGCCGGACTAGCGGGATCAATGAGCAGTTCTTC. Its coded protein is CASRTSGINEQFF.